A selection of T cell receptor beta chains follows, all from one sample in a study of cytomegalovirus exposure and HLA in healthy donors. Only in-frame clones appear in the TCRdb table, and some are missing; sequencing was by immunoSEQ multiplex PCR. The sample consists of about 160,000 clones, 70% to 85% of them appearing once. Sequenced: PBMCs. The origin of the receptors is a man in his thirties or forties in good health and CMV-seropositive. CDR3s include the opening cysteine and the closing phenylalanine or tryptophan. D genes are given only for firm matches.

v_gene	d_gene	j_gene	CDR3aa
TRBV2	-	TRBJ2-1	CASSGYNYNEQFF
TRBV5-6	TRBD1	TRBJ1-2	CASSFGQGDGYTF
TRBV4-1	-	TRBJ2-7	CASSQEDRGGSEQYF
TRBV11-3	TRBD1	TRBJ2-5	CASSLKQGRQETQYF
TRBV6-1	TRBD1	TRBJ1-6	CASGPDRGYSPLHF
TRBV7-8	-	TRBJ1-2	CASSLMMGTKGGYTF
TRBV27	-	TRBJ1-5	CASSFRQGNQPQHF
TRBV5-4	TRBD2	TRBJ2-1	CASSPGGGAYNEQFF
TRBV5-6	-	TRBJ1-5	CASSLRGTNQPQHF
TRBV4-1	-	TRBJ1-1	CASSQTDRGVAFF
TRBV5-5	-	TRBJ1-2	CASTIRQDGYTF
TRBV27	-	TRBJ2-5	CARVGGAGETQYF
TRBV5-6	-	TRBJ2-3	CASSGMEGSITDTQYF
TRBV6-6	TRBD1	TRBJ1-4	CASSYPPDRREKLFF
TRBV4-1	-	TRBJ2-1	CASSQDPSSYNEQFF
TRBV5-1	TRBD2	TRBJ2-7	CAGSLTSGAYEQYF
TRBV19	TRBD1	TRBJ1-2	CASREDRDYGYTF
TRBV15	-	TRBJ1-1	CATSRDGRSTEAFF
TRBV13	-	TRBJ1-3	CASSSTGNTIYF
TRBV6-1	-	TRBJ1-2	CASSESSRQDLHGYTF
TRBV2	-	TRBJ2-6	CASSERTASSGANVLTF
TRBV2	-	TRBJ2-7	CASSDRGTYEQYF
TRBV6-1	-	TRBJ1-1	CASSLNRNTEAFF
TRBV19	-	TRBJ2-7	CASSDREGGYEQYF
TRBV27	-	TRBJ1-6	CASTKQQSSYNSPLHF
TRBV19	TRBD1	TRBJ1-1	CASSLQGSTEAFF
TRBV5-1	TRBD1	TRBJ2-7	CASGTGSSYEQYF
TRBV4-1	TRBD2	TRBJ2-7	CASSRGGDYEQYF
TRBV28	-	TRBJ1-1	CASSPTAMNTEAFF
TRBV6-5	-	TRBJ2-3	CASSYPPPGMNTQYF
TRBV4-1	-	TRBJ1-1	CASSQKTGSGTEAFF
TRBV6-6	-	TRBJ2-1	CASMGGLTRNEQFF
TRBV30	TRBD2	TRBJ2-1	CAWSPPTAGDYNEQFF
TRBV7-9	-	TRBJ1-2	CASKDSTNYGYTF
TRBV28	-	TRBJ2-5	CASSGETQYF
TRBV6-5	-	TRBJ2-2	CASGLAEGAYEELFF
TRBV21-1	-	TRBJ1-1	CASSIGTDEAFF
TRBV2	TRBD1	TRBJ1-4	CASRGRTGGNEKLFF
TRBV28	-	TRBJ2-7	CASSGHQLYYEQYF
TRBV5-6	TRBD1	TRBJ2-7	CASSLGTGGRYEQYF